The clone carrying this T cell receptor beta chain was observed once. These data are taken from a study of blood T cell repertoires in COVID-19. Across the whole study: From the United States, Italy and Spain came samples of acute and convalescent COVID-19. Sources were T cells, B-cell-depleted T cells, or PBMCs; the material itself was cDNA or gDNA.

V was trimmed by 1 base and J by 3 bases, leaving 12 bases between them. Looked up from germline, CDR1 is MNHNS and CDR2 is SASEGT. This CDR3 is 15 amino acids long. Method: immunoSEQ multiplex PCR; TCRdb's copy keeps in-frame clones and lacks some. Seen here are tens of thousands of clones, approximately 80% observed once, and the top ten hold around 5%. The sequence was obtained from a man between 65 and 85 years old with acute or convalescent COVID-19. Input material: peripheral blood. This chain connects TRBV6-1 to TRBJ1-1; D not certain. The chain's CDR3 is CASSEGPGRYTEAFF. Written as DNA, the CDR3 is TGTGCCAGCAGTGAAGGCCCAGGTCGGTACACTGAAGCTTTCTTT.